These 27 T cell receptor beta chains share one sample of origin, sequenced in a study of shared clonotypes between healthy human individuals. The method was immunoSEQ multiplex PCR; TCRdb's version includes in-frame clones alone and lacks a portion of them. The table lists 2 million to 2.5 million clones, roughly 93% of them singletons. The sequenced sample consisted of naive CD4+ T cells from PBMCs. Subset denoted: CD45RA+ positively selected. The receptor set was obtained from a man between 18 and 35 years old in good health. Some clones in this sample may be carry-over from other donors' samples.

This chain links TRBV7-8 with TRBJ2-3; 16 bases map to TRBD2. Germline CDR1 SGHVS, CDR2 FQNEAQ. CDR3 length: 18 amino acids. J was trimmed by 4 bases and V by 5 bases; bases with no gene match: 9. The chain's CDR3 is CASSSAGTSGRAADTQYF. CDR3 sequence (DNA): TGTGCCAGCAGCAGCGCCGGGACTAGCGGGAGGGCCGCAGATACGCAGTATTTT.

The J gene is TRBJ2-5, the V gene TRBV5-8; D not resolved. The CDR3 has 13 amino acids. In germline, CDR1 is SGHTS, CDR2 YDEGEE. Trimming took 1 base from V and 11 from J, leaving 15 bases between them. This CDR3 reads CASSLRQLPRQYF. CDR3 nucleotides: TGTGCCAGCAGCTTGCGGCAGCTCCCCAGGCAGTACTTC.

The count of this clone is one. Other DNA sequences in the same sample also yield this CDR3. The J gene is TRBJ1-1, the V gene TRBV19; the D gene is possibly TRBD1 (5 bases). The CDR3 totals 14 residues. CDR1 and CDR2 (germline): LNHDA, SQIVND (reference sequence). Trimming cost V 0 bases and J 5 bases, with 10 bases left between them. CDR3 region: CASSIERGRTEAFF. CDR3 nucleotides: TGTGCCAGTAGTATAGAGAGGGGAAGGACTGAAGCTTTCTTT.

This clone was picked up one time. The chain recombines TRBV10-3 with TRBJ2-1; TRBD2 matches 10 bases. V dropped 2 bases and J dropped 5; count of bases not matched to a gene: 6. CDR3 length equals 16 residues. Germline CDR1 reads ENHRY; CDR2 reads SYGVKD. This chain's CDR3 is CAISERQREGDNEQFF. As DNA, the CDR3 is TGTGCCATCAGTGAGAGGCAGCGGGAGGGGGACAATGAGCAGTTCTTC.

Note on this clone: The same CDR3 also results from other DNA sequences found in this sample. The chain has TRBV11-3 and TRBJ2-1; D uncertain. CDR1 SGHNT and CDR2 YENEEA come from the germline V gene. This CDR3 comprises 12 residues. The germline V and J ends were trimmed by 1 base and 6 bases, with 4 bases remaining between them. CDR3 loop: CASSLGSNEQFF. The CDR3 DNA sequence: TGTGCCAGCAGCTTAGGGAGCAATGAGCAGTTCTTC.

The V and J genes are TRBV15 and TRBJ1-4; TRBD1 is a possible D gene (5 bases). CDR3 length: 15 amino acids. Looked up from germline, CDR1 is LNHNV and CDR2 is YYDKDF (reference sequence). Trimming took 0 bases from V and 7 from J, leaving 12 bases between them. The CDR3 reads CATSRDRGVGEKLFF. The CDR3 coding sequence is TGTGCCACCAGCAGAGATCGGGGGGTCGGTGAAAAACTGTTTTTT.

On this clone itself: Distinct nucleotide sequences in the sample also encode this CDR3. The V and J genes are TRBV2 and TRBJ2-2; D not certain. The CDR3 sequence is 11 residues long. Per germline, CDR1 SNHLY and CDR2 FYNNEI. V was trimmed by 6 bases and J by 2 bases, leaving 1 base between them. The CDR3 protein is CASSNTGELFF. The CDR3 DNA reads as TGTGCCAGCAGCAACACCGGGGAGCTGTTTTTT.

The V gene is TRBV7-9, the J gene TRBJ2-2; 9 bases line up with TRBD1. The V and J ends lost 5 bases and 7 bases, in that order; junction bases with no gene match: 8. This CDR3 region has 15 residues. Germline V gene data show CDR1 as SEHNR and CDR2 as FQNEAQ (reference sequence). The CDR3, as DNA: TGTGCCAGCAGCCCCCCGGGACAGGGTGTCGGGGAGCTGTTTTTT. Translating gives CASSPPGQGVGELFF.

The DNA of the CDR3 is TGTGCCATCACCCCGGACAGAGGGGCTTACAATGAGCAGTTCTTC. Translated: CAITPDRGAYNEQFF. This chain uses TRBV10-3 with TRBJ2-1; tentatively, D is TRBD1 (6 bases). CDR1 and CDR2 from the germline V gene are ENHRY and SYGVKD. Trimming stripped 7 bases from V and 4 bases from J, with 17 bases between. CDR3 length: 15 amino acids.

The V gene is TRBV5-1, the J gene TRBJ2-1; no firm D call. Germline values: CDR1 SGHRS, CDR2 YFSETQ. Trimming took 0 bases from V and 1 from J, leaving 11 bases between them. The CDR3 has 16 amino acids. CDR3 bases: TGCGCCAGCAGCTTGGCCCCATCCCGATCCTACAATGAGCAGTTCTTC. Residues: CASSLAPSRSYNEQFF.

The sample holds one count of this clone. This chain links TRBV27 with TRBJ1-1; TRBD1 agrees at 7 bases. Germline CDR1 and CDR2: MNHEY and SMNVEV (reference sequence). The CDR3 spans 15 residues. J was trimmed by 0 bases and V by 6 bases; bases with no gene match: 7. DNA for the CDR3: TGTGCCAGCAGCCGGGAGGGGGCGGTGAACACTGAAGCTTTCTTT. Residues: CASSREGAVNTEAFF.

V gene TRBV6-4 combines with J gene TRBJ2-3; 9 nucleotides align to TRBD2. V dropped 0 bases and J dropped 3; count of bases not matched to a gene: 7. The CDR3 is 17 amino acids. Germline values: CDR1 MRHNA, CDR2 SNTAGT. The CDR3 DNA sequence: TGTGCCAGCAGTGACTCGGGTAGCGGGAGTAGAACAGATACGCAGTATTTT. It yields the protein CASSDSGSGSRTDTQYF.

The chain is built from TRBV7-3 and TRBJ2-1; 7 bases align to TRBD1. Germline lookup yields CDR1 SGHTA and CDR2 FQGTGA. Trimming at V came to 6 bases and at J to 2 bases, leaving 7 bases not matched to a gene. This CDR3 has 15 amino acids. DNA for the CDR3: TGTGCCAGCAGGCCAACCGGGACAGCCTACAATGAGCAGTTCTTC. Encoded protein: CASRPTGTAYNEQFF.

The chain links TRBV28 to TRBJ1-4; D may be TRBD1 (6 bases). CDR1 is MDHEN and CDR2 is SYDVKM in the germline V gene. This CDR3 is built from 15 residues. The V end lost 7 bases, the J end lost 5 bases, and 17 bases lay between the germline ends. CDR3 in DNA: TGTGCCAGCACCATCGGAGGGGGGGGGAATGAAAAACTGTTTTTT. It specifies CASTIGGGGNEKLFF.

The chain couples TRBV5-4 to TRBJ2-3, with a tentative D call TRBD1 (5 bases). Trimming took off 2 bases at V and 0 bases at J, with 7 bases between the two ends. This CDR3 is 14 amino acids long. Per the germline V gene, CDR1 is SGHNT and CDR2 is YYREEE (reference sequence). The CDR3 here is CASSFKGSTDTQYF. DNA for the CDR3: TGTGCCAGCAGCTTTAAGGGGAGCACAGATACGCAGTATTTT.

This chain links TRBV7-8 with TRBJ2-2, with D perhaps matching TRBD1 (5 bases). The CDR3 runs to 20 residues. In germline, CDR1 is SGHVS, CDR2 FQNEAQ. With 4 bases removed from V and 2 bases from J, the gap between germline ends came to 26 bases. In nucleotides, the CDR3 is TGTGCCAGCAGCTCCGAATACCGAGCGACTCCCCAGGGAAACACCGGGGAGCTGTTTTTT. Its protein is CASSSEYRATPQGNTGELFF.

The chain uses TRBV15 and TRBJ1-1, with no clear D. V dropped 5 bases and J dropped 3 bases, with 7 bases sitting between them. The CDR3 is 12 residues long. In germline, CDR1 is LNHNV, CDR2 YYDKDF (reference sequence). The CDR3 spells CATSRRDTEAFF. CDR3 bases: TGTGCCACCAGCCGCAGAGACACTGAAGCTTTCTTT.

The chain has TRBV4-1 and TRBJ2-5; the match to TRBD2 covers 7 bases. Germline CDR1 and CDR2: MGHRA and YSYEKL. The ends lost 1 base at V and 2 bases at J; junction bases unmatched: 10. The CDR3 covers 17 residues. The CDR3 protein is CASSQARAGRPQETQYF. The CDR3, as DNA: TGCGCCAGCAGCCAAGCTCGAGCCGGGAGGCCGCAAGAGACCCAGTACTTC.

The chain uses TRBV4-1 and TRBJ1-2, with D possibly matching TRBD1 (5 bases). CDR3 length equals 17 residues. Germline-derived CDR1 and CDR2 are MGHRA and YSYEKL. The V gene lost 5 bases and the J gene lost 5 bases, with 24 bases spanning the gap. CDR3 coding DNA: TGCGCCAGCAGCTCGGCTCAGTTAAGACAGCCCCTGTATGGCTACACCTTC. It codes for CASSSAQLRQPLYGYTF.

The J gene is TRBJ2-7, the V gene TRBV28; D unresolved. Per the germline V gene, CDR1 is MDHEN and CDR2 is SYDVKM. The V gene lost 3 bases and the J gene lost 3 bases, with 6 bases spanning the gap. CDR3 length: 12 residues. CDR3 amino acids: CASSLVDYEQYF. DNA for the CDR3: TGTGCCAGCAGTTTGGTAGACTACGAGCAGTACTTC.

Details on this clone: The identical CDR3 is also encoded by other nucleotide sequences in the sample. V gene TRBV5-1 combines with J gene TRBJ1-2; D unresolved. This CDR3 comprises 13 residues. Per germline, CDR1 SGHRS and CDR2 YFSETQ. V lost 1 base and J lost 2, with 6 bases in between. CDR3 DNA sequence: TGCGCCAGCAGCTTGCCGGGGAACTATGGCTACACCTTC. This codes for CASSLPGNYGYTF. Looking up the rest from reference TRBV5-1 and TRBJ1-2 gives the full variable domain: KAGVTQTPRYLIKTRGQQVTLSCSPISGHRSVSWYQQTPGQGLQFLFEYFSETQRNKGNFPGRFSGRQFSNSRSEMNVSTLELGDSALYLCASSLPGNYGYTFGSGTRLTVV.

The chain uses TRBV28 and TRBJ2-7, with D maybe TRBD1 (6 bases). CDR3 length: 15 amino acids. The V end was cut by 6 bases, the J end by 5 bases, with 20 bases between. Germline V gene lookup returns CDR1 MDHEN and CDR2 SYDVKM. CDR3 in amino acids: CASSTLGQGRDEQYF. As DNA, the CDR3 is TGTGCCAGCAGCACCCTTGGGCAGGGGCGGGACGAGCAGTACTTC.

This chain joins TRBV7-9 and TRBJ2-5; TRBD2 aligns across 7 bases. V dropped 5 bases and J dropped 4; count of bases not matched to a gene: 7. CDR3 length equals 14 residues. Germline CDR1 is SEHNR and CDR2 is FQNEAQ (reference sequence). CDR3 nucleotide sequence: TGTGCCAGCAGCACCCGCGCGGGAGCAGAGACCCAGTACTTC. It encodes CASSTRAGAETQYF.

A note on this clone: Other DNA sequences in the same sample also yield this CDR3. The chain uses TRBV5-1 and TRBJ2-3; unclear D gene. Germline assignment: CDR1 SGHRS and CDR2 YFSETQ. The CDR3 is 14 amino acids. Trimming took 1 base from V and 2 from J, leaving 8 bases between them. CDR3 loop: CASSLFLFTDTQYF. The CDR3 DNA is TGCGCCAGCAGCTTGTTTCTTTTCACAGATACGCAGTATTTT. Variable domain in full (rest from reference TRBV5-1 and TRBJ2-3): KAGVTQTPRYLIKTRGQQVTLSCSPISGHRSVSWYQQTPGQGLQFLFEYFSETQRNKGNFPGRFSGRQFSNSRSEMNVSTLELGDSALYLCASSLFLFTDTQYFGPGTRLTVL.

Turning to this clone: The same CDR3 also results from other DNA sequences found in this sample. V usage is TRBV7-9 and J usage is TRBJ2-7; D not certain. V dropped 2 bases and J dropped 4 bases, with 6 bases sitting between them. CDR1 and CDR2 (germline): SEHNR, FQNEAQ (reference sequence). The CDR3 covers 12 residues. CDR3 sequence reads: CASSLSAYEQYF. The CDR3 DNA is TGTGCCAGCAGCTTAAGTGCTTACGAGCAGTACTTC.

The DNA for the CDR3 is TGCAGCGTTTTGGACAGGGGGGAGGCTAACTATGGCTACACCTTC. Its protein product is CSVLDRGEANYGYTF. The chain carries TRBV29-1 and TRBJ1-2; 10 bases align to TRBD1. Germline loops: CDR1 SQVTM, CDR2 ANQGSEA. The V and J ends lost 5 bases and 0 bases, in that order; junction bases with no gene match: 6. CDR3 length equals 15 residues. Complete variable domain (other parts from reference TRBV29-1 and TRBJ1-2): SAVISQKPSRDICQRGTSLTIQCQVDSQVTMMFWYRQQPGQSLTLIATANQGSEATYESGFVIDKFPISRPNLTFSTLTVSNMSPEDSSIYLCSVLDRGEANYGYTFGSGTRLTVV.

The chain carries TRBV2 and TRBJ2-5, with unresolved D. V was pared by 5 bases and J by 0 bases, with 10 bases between. Germline CDR1 reads SNHLY; CDR2 reads FYNNEI. The CDR3 loop spans 14 amino acids. The CDR3 bases are TGTGCCAGCAGTACGCTAAGGTACCAAGAGACCCAGTACTTC. It translates to CASSTLRYQETQYF.